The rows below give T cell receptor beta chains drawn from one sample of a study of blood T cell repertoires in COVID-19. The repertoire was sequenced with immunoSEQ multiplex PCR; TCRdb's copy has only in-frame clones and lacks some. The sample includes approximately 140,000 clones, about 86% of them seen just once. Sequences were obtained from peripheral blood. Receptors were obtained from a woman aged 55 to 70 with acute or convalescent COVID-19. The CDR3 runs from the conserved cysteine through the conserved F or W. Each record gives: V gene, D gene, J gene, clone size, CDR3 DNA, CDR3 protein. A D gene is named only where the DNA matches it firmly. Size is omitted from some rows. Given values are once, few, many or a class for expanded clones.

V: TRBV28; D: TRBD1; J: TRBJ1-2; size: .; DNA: TGTGCCAGCAGCAAACCGCCCCGACAGGGGTGGGCAGATGGCTACACCTTC; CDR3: CASSKPPRQGWADGYTF
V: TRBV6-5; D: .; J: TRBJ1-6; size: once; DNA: TGTGCCAGCACGAACTCCCCGAATTCACCCCTCCACTTT; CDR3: CASTNSPNSPLHF
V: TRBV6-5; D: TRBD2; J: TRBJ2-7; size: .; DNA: TGTGCCAGCAGTTACTCGACGGGAGGATTCTACGAGCAGTACTTC; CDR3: CASSYSTGGFYEQYF
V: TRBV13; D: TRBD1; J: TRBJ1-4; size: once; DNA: TGTGCCAGCAGCGTAAGACAGGGGGAATATCGTGAAAAACTGTTTTTT; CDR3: CASSVRQGEYREKLFF
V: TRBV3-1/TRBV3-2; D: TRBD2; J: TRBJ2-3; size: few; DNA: TGTGCCAGCAGCGAATATGGGGCCGTCGGGGGGGGAAAAGATACGCAGTATTTT; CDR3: CASSEYGAVGGGKDTQYF
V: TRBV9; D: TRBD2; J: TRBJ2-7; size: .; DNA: TGTGCCAGCAGCGTAGCGGGAGGGGGCTACGAGCAGTACTTC; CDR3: CASSVAGGGYEQYF
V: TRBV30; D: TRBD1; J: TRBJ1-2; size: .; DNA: TGTGCCTGGAGTAAGGACAGGGGGCTCTATGGCTACACCTTC; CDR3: CAWSKDRGLYGYTF
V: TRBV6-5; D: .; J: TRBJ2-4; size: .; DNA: TGTGCCAGCAGTTACCCCTCGCGCCAGGGCAAAAACATTCAGTACTTC; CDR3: CASSYPSRQGKNIQYF
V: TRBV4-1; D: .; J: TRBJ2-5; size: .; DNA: TGCGCCAGCAGCCAGGGCGTCCAGGGGGGAGAGACCCAGTACTTC; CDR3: CASSQGVQGGETQYF
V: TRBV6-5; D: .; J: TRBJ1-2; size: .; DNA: TGTGCCAGCATGTACAGCACCTATGGCTACACCTTC; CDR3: CASMYSTYGYTF
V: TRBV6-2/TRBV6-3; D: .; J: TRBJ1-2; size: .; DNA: TGTGCCAGCAGTTACGGGGCCAGGAACTATGGCTACACCTTC; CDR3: CASSYGARNYGYTF
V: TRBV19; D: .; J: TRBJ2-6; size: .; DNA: TGTGCCAGTATAGGATGGACAGAAGGGCGCTCTGGGGCCAACGTCCTGACTTTC; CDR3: CASIGWTEGRSGANVLTF
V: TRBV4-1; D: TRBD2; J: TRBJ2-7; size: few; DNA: TGCGCCAGCAGCCAGGGACTAGGGACTTACGAGCAGTACTTC; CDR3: CASSQGLGTYEQYF
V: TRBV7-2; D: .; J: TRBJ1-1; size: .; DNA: TGTGCCAGCAGCTTATCCGGGGTGAACACTGAAGCTTTCTTT; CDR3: CASSLSGVNTEAFF
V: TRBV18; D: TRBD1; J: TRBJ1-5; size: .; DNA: TGTGCCAGCTCACCACAGGGGGCAAATCAGCCCCAGCATTTT; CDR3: CASSPQGANQPQHF
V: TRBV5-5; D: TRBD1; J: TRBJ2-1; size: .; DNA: TGTGCCAGCAGCTTCGGACAGGGGGCCTTCAATGAGCAGTTCTTC; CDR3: CASSFGQGAFNEQFF
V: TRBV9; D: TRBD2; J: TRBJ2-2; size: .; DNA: TGTGCCAGCAGCGTAAAGGGGTTAGCGGGGACCGGGGAGCTGTTTTTT; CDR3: CASSVKGLAGTGELFF
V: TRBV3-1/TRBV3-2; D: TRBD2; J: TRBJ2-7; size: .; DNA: TGTGCCAGCAGCCAAGCACCCCCGGGAGGCGAGCAGTACTTC; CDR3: CASSQAPPGGEQYF
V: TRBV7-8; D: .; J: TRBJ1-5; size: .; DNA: TGTGCCAGCAGCTTAGTGGGGGCGAGCAATCAGCCCCAGCATTTT; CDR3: CASSLVGASNQPQHF
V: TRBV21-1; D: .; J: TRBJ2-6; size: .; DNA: TGTGCCAGCAGCACCAGGGTGGCTGGGGCCAACGTCCTGACTTTC; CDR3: CASSTRVAGANVLTF
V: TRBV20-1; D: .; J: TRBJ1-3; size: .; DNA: TGCAGTGCTAGTAATTTGAGGGGACTCTCTGGAAACACCATATATTTT; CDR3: CSASNLRGLSGNTIYF
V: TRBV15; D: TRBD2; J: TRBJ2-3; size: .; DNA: TGTGCCACCAGCAGAGGAAAGCGGGGACTCACAGATACGCAGTATTTT; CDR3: CATSRGKRGLTDTQYF
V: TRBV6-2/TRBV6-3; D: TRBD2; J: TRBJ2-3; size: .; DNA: TGTGCCAGCACCCCAGCGGGGGAAACGCAGTATTTT; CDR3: CASTPAGETQYF
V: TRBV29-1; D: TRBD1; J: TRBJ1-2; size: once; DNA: TGCAGCGTCTTATCGGACAGGGTGAGCGGCTACACCTTC; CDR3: CSVLSDRVSGYTF
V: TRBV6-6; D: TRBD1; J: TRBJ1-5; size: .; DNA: TGTGCCAGCAGTCGACAGGGAGGTCAGCCCCAGCATTTT; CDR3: CASSRQGGQPQHF
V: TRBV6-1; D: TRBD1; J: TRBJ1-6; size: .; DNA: TGTGCCAGCAGTGACACAGGGGCAATTAGTAATTCACCCCTCCACTTT; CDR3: CASSDTGAISNSPLHF
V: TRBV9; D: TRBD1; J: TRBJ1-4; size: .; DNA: TGTGCCAGCAGCGCCCGTCCGACAGGGGATGGGAAACTGTTTTTT; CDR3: CASSARPTGDGKLFF